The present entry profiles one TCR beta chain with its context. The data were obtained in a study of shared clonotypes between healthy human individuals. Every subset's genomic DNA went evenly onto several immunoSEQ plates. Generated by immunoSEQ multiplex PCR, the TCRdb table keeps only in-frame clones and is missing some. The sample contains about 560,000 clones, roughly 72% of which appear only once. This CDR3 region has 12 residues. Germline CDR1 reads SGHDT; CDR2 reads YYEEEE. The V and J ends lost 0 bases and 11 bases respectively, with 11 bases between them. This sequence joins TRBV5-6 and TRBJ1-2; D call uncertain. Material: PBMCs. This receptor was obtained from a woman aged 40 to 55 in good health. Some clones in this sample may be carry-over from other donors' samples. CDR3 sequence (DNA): TGTGCCAGCAGCTTGGCGGGCGGGGTATACACCTTC. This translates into CASSLAGGVYTF.